This TCR beta chain was identified during a study of PD-1 blockade in classical Hodgkin lymphoma. Regarding the study as a whole: Complete responders had baseline diversity similar to newly diagnosed patients. Nivolumab initiation under 1 year post-ASCT meant exclusion. Newly diagnosed patients reportedly had lower baseline TCR diversity than healthy donors.

Here immunoSEQ multiplex PCR was the method, and the copy in TCRdb shows in-frame clones only, minus some. The sample holds 38,000 or so clones, more than 65% seen once. This CDR3 contains 13 residues. The V end was cut by 0 bases, the J end by 2 bases, with 4 bases between. Per germline, CDR1 LNHNV and CDR2 YYDKDF (reference sequence). Remarks on this clone: No antigen is known for it.

Relapse after autologous stem cell transplantation occurred in every patient, and brentuximab vedotin exposure varied. The receptor was isolated from a human donor with classical Hodgkin lymphoma. This material consisted of peripheral blood mononuclear cells (PBMCs), taken before the second cycle of nivolumab. The chain employs TRBV15 and TRBJ1-1; no clear D. The CDR3: CATSRESNTEAFF. The CDR3 DNA follows: TGTGCCACCAGCAGAGAGTCAAACACTGAAGCTTTCTTT.